The present T cell receptor beta chain was sequenced within a study of blood T cells in healthy people across ages (dated by TCRdb to between 2014 and 2017). General notes on the study: In model experiments, roughly one uniquely barcoded TCR beta cDNA molecule per two T cells was captured by template switching. Age-related changes in TCR beta repertoire diversity were measured in the study by deep sequencing normalized with unique cDNA molecular identifiers. The donors were divided into four age groups: young (average approximately 16 years), middle-aged (about 40), aged (approximately 62) and long-lived (around 87). To avoid experimental bias, donors of different ages were spread randomly across the sequencing lanes. Using the same blood draw, the study looked at two additional independent replicas of 1 million unique cDNA reads for two donors, one aged 18 to 30 and the other aged 80 or older. Broad study findings and their caveats: Bulk unsorted PBMC profiling prevented conclusive comparison of naive and antigen-experienced compartments. Compared with the aged group, the long-lived group had more naive CD4+ T cells, fewer expanded clones and increased TCR diversity, suggesting age selection. Donor CMV infection status was unknown, potentially confounding age-related changes in expanded clonotypes. A strong correlation was found between observed TCR beta diversity and the percentage of naive T cells measured by flow cytometry. As age increased, observed TCR beta diversity per million T cells dropped in a roughly linear way, and a significant reduction was already evident by age 40. Estimates of total diversity from one million sequenced T cells were regarded as lower bounds and underestimates.

From the cysteine through the phenylalanine, the CDR3 covers 15 amino acids. This entry keeps only the CDR3 DNA: 45 bases, framed from base 1. From the germline V gene, CDR1 is KGHDR and CDR2 is SFDVKD. As to this clonotype: The antigen this receptor binds is unknown. No much larger clone exists at a distance of one base, and base qualities are not known.

The roughly 42 donors, aged roughly 6 to 100 years, were systemically healthy Caucasian individuals from Russia. Each donor gave roughly 9.5 milliliters of peripheral blood, collected into EDTA-treated Vacutainer tubes. Ficoll-Paque density-gradient centrifugation was used to isolate PBMCs, with at least 6.5 million per sample. Trizol reagent was used to extract total RNA from the PBMCs, yielding at least 5 micrograms per sample. The percentages of naive CD45RAhigh/CD27high T cells were determined by flow cytometry on a PBMC aliquot from every donor. Library creation used 5' RACE. The data were produced on an Illumina HiSeq 2500. A second 7 to 11 cycle PCR used a sample-barcoded 5' primer and a J-beta primer mix. A template-switch 5' adaptor carrying 12 random nucleotides introduced a unique molecular identifier onto each TCR beta cDNA molecule. Each sample yielded at least 2.5 million CDR3-containing paired-end reads. First-strand cDNA was synthesized from all RNA with the Mint cDNA synthesis kit, primed by a TRBC-specific oligonucleotide. After uracil-DNA glycosylase treatment, a first 18-cycle PCR used universal primers M1SS and BC2_uni_R on all cDNA. The study's own analysis went as follows. Normalization of each sample was performed by random selection of 1 million high-quality reads, each carrying a distinct molecular identifier. Instead of being binned into consensus sequences, reads that shared molecular identifiers were thrown out. CDR3 identification, clonotype clustering and error correction used MiTCR with a Q25 quality threshold and the strictest error-elimination algorithm. Lower-bound total TCR beta diversity was estimated with a nonparametric unseen species model using Euler transformation. The public reads were run again by TCRdb, first through fastp at Q25 and then through MiXCR, and only productive beta chains were kept. For every CDR3 protein sequence, its rows merge into one entry that carries the most common genes and DNA. For this entry, the V and J calls and clone size follow TCRdb and not the study's own pipeline. For this sample the table gives about 730,000 distinct CDR3 sequences, of which roughly 44% were detected only once. The ten largest make up 20% to 25% of the sample.

The specimen sequenced was blood. This sequence uses TRBV24-1 and TRBJ2-5, and possibly TRBD2, on 6 matching bases. The better agreement between TRBJ2-7 and the DNA end casts doubt on the J call. This TCR derives from a woman between 55 and 75 years old in good health. The DNA sequence follows: TGTGCCACCAGTGACGGAGCGGGCAACTTGAACGAGCAGTACTTC. Translated, this is CATSDGAGNLNEQYF.